Sequencing of this TCR beta chain was carried out in a study of CD8+CD57+ T cells in acquired aplastic anemia. Background on the study: The mean DNA yield obtained from sorted CD4+ and CD8+ cells came to approximately 3 ug.

V gave up 8 bases and J gave up 10 bases, with 9 bases separating them. The CDR3 is 10 residues long. Germline lookup yields CDR1 LNHNV and CDR2 YYDKDF (reference sequence). Notes on the study in general: Patients and controls shared twenty-nine CD8+ CDR3 sequences, highly expressed in patients.

An expansion of CD8+CD57+ cells by flow cytometry had been shown in patients chosen for sequencing. Severe acquired aplastic anemia was diagnosed in all patients. Patients were treatment-naive when blood was sampled. This clonotype occurred a few times. Its cognate antigen is unknown. For CDR3 and TCR beta VDJ profiling, genomic DNA was the template used. TCRdb re-called the reads with MiXCR, one entry per CDR3 protein. Of around 180,000 distinct CDR3 sequences listed, about half are singletons. This receptor was obtained from a human donor with aplastic anemia. The chain carries TRBV15 and TRBJ2-1; no clear D gene. The sequenced sample was sorted CD4+, CD8+, or CD8+CD57+ T cells (not recorded which) from PBMCs. The CDR3 DNA follows: TGTGCCACCCTCGGTCGAGAGCAGTTCTTC. This codes for CATLGREQFF.